The entry below describes one TCR beta chain. The germline V gene encodes CDR1 SGHVS and CDR2 FQNEAQ. The CDR3 has 18 residues. V lost 3 bases and J lost 0; bases outside the gene matches: 10. The sample originates from a study of technical replicates of blood from a few donors. Clones were sequenced by immunoSEQ multiplex PCR, and TCRdb holds only the in-frame ones, with some missing. Here the sample spans 85,000 to 100,000 clones, 85% to 95% being singletons. The material sequenced was T cells isolated from PBMCs. J is TRBJ2-5 and V is TRBV7-8, with 10 positions matching TRBD2. This receptor was identified in a human donor in good health. CDR3 in amino acids: CASSFLYWTSGDQETQYF. Here the CDR3 DNA reads TGTGCCAGCAGCTTTTTGTACTGGACTAGCGGAGACCAAGAGACCCAGTACTTC.